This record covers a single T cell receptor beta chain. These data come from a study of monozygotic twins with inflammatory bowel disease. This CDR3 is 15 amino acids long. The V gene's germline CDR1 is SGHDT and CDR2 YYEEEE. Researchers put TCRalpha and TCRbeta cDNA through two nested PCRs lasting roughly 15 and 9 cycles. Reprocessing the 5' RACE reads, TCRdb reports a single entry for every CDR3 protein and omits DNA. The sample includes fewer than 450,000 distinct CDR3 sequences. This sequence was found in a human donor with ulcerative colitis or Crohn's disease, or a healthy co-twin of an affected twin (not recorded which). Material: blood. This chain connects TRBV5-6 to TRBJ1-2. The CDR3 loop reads CASSLGWDSNYGYTF.